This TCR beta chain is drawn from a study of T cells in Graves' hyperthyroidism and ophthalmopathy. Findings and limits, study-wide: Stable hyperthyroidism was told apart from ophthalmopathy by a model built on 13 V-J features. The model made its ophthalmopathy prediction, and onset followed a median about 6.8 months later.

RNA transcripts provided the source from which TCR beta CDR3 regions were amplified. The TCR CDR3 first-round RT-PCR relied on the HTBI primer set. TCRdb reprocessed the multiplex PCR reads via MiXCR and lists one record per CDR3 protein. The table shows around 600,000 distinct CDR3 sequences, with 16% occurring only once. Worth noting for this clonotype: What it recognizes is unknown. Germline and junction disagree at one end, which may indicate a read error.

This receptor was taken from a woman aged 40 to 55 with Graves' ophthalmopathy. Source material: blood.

In DNA form, the CDR3 reads TGTGCCAGCAGTGGGGACACCTTT. It encodes CASSGDTF. V gene TRBV28 combines with J gene TRBJ2-7; tentative D call: TRBD1 (6 bases). CDR1 and CDR2 from the germline V gene are MDHEN and SYDVKM. The CDR3 length is 8 residues.